These T cell receptor beta chains were read from a single sample in a study of cytomegalovirus exposure and HLA in healthy donors. Sequencing was performed with immunoSEQ multiplex PCR; in TCRdb, only in-frame clones are kept and a portion is missing. The repertoire holds a few hundred thousand clones, with 88% as singletons. Sequenced: PBMCs. The receptors shown here come from a man younger than 40 in good health and CMV-seronegative. CDR3s include the opening cysteine and the closing phenylalanine or tryptophan. The D gene is left open where the match is weak. Size tells how often a clone was seen (once, few, many) or the class of an expanded clone, and some rows leave it out.

cdr3_aa cdr3_nt j_call v_call clone_size d_call
CAWRGQPSQPQHF TGTGCCTGGAGGGGACAGCCCTCCCAGCCCCAGCATTTT TRBJ1-5 TRBV30 once TRBD1
CAWSVQTDGDFGYTF TGTGCCTGGAGTGTACAGACCGACGGGGACTTTGGCTACACCTTC TRBJ1-2 TRBV30 few -
CASSSKGLAGELYHF TGTGCCAGCAGCTCCAAGGGACTAGCGGGAGAACTGTATCACTTC TRBJ2-5 TRBV5-6 - TRBD2
CASSRRGARGDTQYF TGTGCCAGCAGCCGCCGGGGGGCGCGGGGGGATACGCAGTATTTT TRBJ2-3 TRBV6-6 - -
CSVGVRSYEQYF TGCAGCGTTGGCGTCAGGTCGTACGAGCAGTACTTC TRBJ2-7 TRBV29-1 - -
CASSPQGQGGTGELFF TGCGCCAGCAGCCCACAGGGACAGGGTGGAACCGGGGAGCTGTTTTTT TRBJ2-2 TRBV5-1 once TRBD1
CASSLTPGGQPQHF TGTGCCAGCAGCCTTACCCCAGGGGGACAGCCCCAGCATTTT TRBJ1-5 TRBV6-6 - TRBD1
CASSLGQGALYEQYF TGTGCCAGCAGCTTAGGGCAGGGGGCTCTTTACGAGCAGTACTTC TRBJ2-7 TRBV7-9 - TRBD1
CASTMGDRGAFF TGCGCCAGCACCATGGGGGACAGGGGAGCTTTCTTT TRBJ1-1 TRBV10-2 - TRBD1
CASTAGGTDTQYF TGTGCCAGTACGGCGGGGGGTACAGATACGCAGTATTTT TRBJ2-3 TRBV19 - TRBD2
CSVLTSTDTQYF TGCAGCGTTTTGACTAGCACAGATACGCAGTATTTT TRBJ2-3 TRBV29-1 once -
CASSHQQGDEKLFF TGTGCCAGCAGCCACCAACAGGGAGATGAAAAACTGTTTTTT TRBJ1-4 TRBV5-4 - -
CASSQDPPLSGGADTQYF TGCGCCAGCAGCCAAGACCCGCCCCTTAGCGGGGGGGCTGATACGCAGTATTTT TRBJ2-3 TRBV4-1 once TRBD2
CASSEGVGQPQHF TGTGCCAGTAGTGAGGGGGTGGGACAGCCCCAGCATTTT TRBJ1-5 TRBV19 few -
CASSLLILNTGELFF TGTGCCAGCAGCTTATTAATTTTGAACACCGGGGAGCTGTTTTTT TRBJ2-2 TRBV11-2 once -
CASSVGQGAFEQYF TGCGCCAGCAGCGTTGGACAGGGGGCTTTCGAGCAGTACTTC TRBJ2-7 TRBV5-1 - TRBD1
CASSLGGEQFF TGTGCCAGCAGCCTTGGAGGTGAGCAGTTCTTC TRBJ2-1 TRBV9 - -
CASSQGQGTYNEQFF TGTGCCAGCAGTCAGGGACAGGGCACCTACAATGAGCAGTTCTTC TRBJ2-1 TRBV2 - TRBD1
CASGRGNTIYF TGTGCCAGCGGCAGGGGAAACACCATATATTTT TRBJ1-3 TRBV2 - -
CASRPRLNTEAFF TGTGCCAGCAGACCCAGACTAAACACTGAAGCTTTCTTT TRBJ1-1 TRBV28 - -
CASSQRAGDREQYF TGCGCCAGCAGCCAACGAGCGGGTGACCGCGAGCAGTACTTC TRBJ2-7 TRBV4-3 - -
CASSFEPVMRAFF TGTGCCAGCAGCTTCGAACCTGTGATGAGAGCTTTCTTT TRBJ1-1 TRBV7-8 - -
CSVEGGTGELFF TGCAGCGTTGAGGGGGGCACCGGGGAGCTGTTTTTT TRBJ2-2 TRBV29-1 - -
CASSHRSGLGGYTF TGCGCCAGCAGCCACCGGTCTGGGCTGGGTGGCTACACCTTC TRBJ1-2 TRBV4-3 - -
CASSAGQATSYEQYF TGTGCCAGCAGCGCCGGACAGGCCACTTCCTACGAGCAGTACTTC TRBJ2-7 TRBV9 - TRBD1
CASRSQGNSNQPQHF TGTGCCAGCAGGAGCCAGGGAAATAGCAATCAGCCCCAGCATTTT TRBJ1-5 TRBV6-5 - -
CASGPDTGELFF TGTGCTAGTGGTCCAGACACCGGGGAGCTGTTTTTT TRBJ2-2 TRBV12-5 - -
CASSQGVLNYGYTF TGCGCCAGCAGCCAAGGGGTCTTAAACTATGGCTACACCTTC TRBJ1-2 TRBV5-1 - -
CASSYQTGTYEQYF TGTGCCAGCAGTTACCAGACAGGTACCTACGAGCAGTACTTC TRBJ2-7 TRBV6-6 - -
CASSQLKPGQGFGSYNEQFF TGCGCCAGCAGCCAATTAAAGCCGGGACAGGGGTTCGGGTCCTACAATGAGCAGTTCTTC TRBJ2-1 TRBV4-3 - TRBD1
CAIKGTAYEQYF TGTGCCATCAAAGGGACAGCCTACGAGCAGTACTTC TRBJ2-7 TRBV10-3 - TRBD1
CASSLTGELFF TGTGCCAGCTCCTTAACCGGGGAGCTGTTTTTT TRBJ2-2 TRBV7-2 - -
CAWSVGAFDGYTF TGTGCCTGGAGTGTTGGTGCGTTCGATGGCTACACCTTC TRBJ1-2 TRBV30 few -
CASGYEDRHYGYTF TGTGCCAGTGGGTACGAGGACAGGCATTATGGCTACACCTTC TRBJ1-2 TRBV19 - TRBD1
CSVDGDRLNTEAFF TGCAGCGTTGATGGGGACAGATTGAACACTGAAGCTTTCTTT TRBJ1-1 TRBV29-1 - TRBD1
CASSFGGIFDTEAFF TGTGCCAGCAGTTTCGGAGGAATCTTCGACACTGAAGCTTTCTTT TRBJ1-1 TRBV27 once -
CASSGLGRSQYANTGELFF TGTGCCAGCAGCGGCTTAGGGAGAAGTCAGTACGCGAACACCGGGGAGCTGTTTTTT TRBJ2-2 TRBV2 - -
CASSLGGSTEAFF TGTGCCAGCAGCTTGGGAGGTTCCACTGAAGCTTTCTTT TRBJ1-1 TRBV5-6 - -
CASNPDRKNTGELFF TGTGCCAGCAATCCGGACAGAAAGAACACCGGGGAGCTGTTTTTT TRBJ2-2 TRBV7-9 once -
CASRTSGNTIYF TGTGCTAGTAGGACATCTGGAAACACCATATATTTT TRBJ1-3 TRBV12-5 - -
CASSLEVGRGPYNEQFF TGTGCCAGCAGCTTAGAGGTCGGCAGGGGGCCTTACAATGAGCAGTTCTTC TRBJ2-1 TRBV7-9 - TRBD1
CASSSWTEETQYF TGTGCCAGCAGTTCTTGGACAGAAGAGACCCAGTACTTC TRBJ2-5 TRBV6-5 - -
CASSLWGVSTDTQYF TGCGCCAGCAGCCTTTGGGGGGTAAGCACAGATACGCAGTATTTT TRBJ2-3 TRBV5-1 - -
CASSYDRGQTEAFF TGTGCCAGCAGTTACGACAGGGGGCAAACTGAAGCTTTCTTT TRBJ1-1 TRBV7-2 once TRBD1
CASSLGPTGGYEQYF TGCGCCAGCAGCCTGGGACCGACAGGGGGTTACGAGCAGTACTTC TRBJ2-7 TRBV5-1 - TRBD1
CASSIDRAALSNQPQHF TGTGCCAGTAGTATTGACAGGGCCGCTTTAAGCAATCAGCCCCAGCATTTT TRBJ1-5 TRBV19 few TRBD1
CASSGLAGVAYEQYF TGTGCCAGCAGTGGGCTAGCGGGGGTCGCTTACGAGCAGTACTTC TRBJ2-7 TRBV2 - TRBD2
CASSKTTTDTQYF TGTGCCAGCAGTAAGACAACCACAGATACGCAGTATTTT TRBJ2-3 TRBV6-5 - -
CASSPQGVGLGYTF TGTGCCAGCAGCCCCCAGGGGGTAGGTTTAGGCTACACCTTC TRBJ1-2 TRBV5-6 - TRBD1